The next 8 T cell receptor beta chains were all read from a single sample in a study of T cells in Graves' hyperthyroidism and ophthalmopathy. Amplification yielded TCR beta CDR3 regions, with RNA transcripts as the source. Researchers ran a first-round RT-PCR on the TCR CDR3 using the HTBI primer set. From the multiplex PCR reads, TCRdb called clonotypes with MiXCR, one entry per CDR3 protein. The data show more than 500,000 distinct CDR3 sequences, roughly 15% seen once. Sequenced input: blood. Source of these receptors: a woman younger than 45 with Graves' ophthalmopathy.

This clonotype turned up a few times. CDR3 DNA sequence: TGTGCCGGGGTAGCGAACACCGGGGAGCTGTTTTTT. Amino acids: CAGVANTGELFF. The V gene is TRBV28, the J gene TRBJ2-2; D ambiguous. CDR1 is MDHEN and CDR2 is SYDVKM in the germline V gene. Trimming took 11 bases from V and 0 from J, leaving 7 bases between them. CDR3 length equals 12 residues.

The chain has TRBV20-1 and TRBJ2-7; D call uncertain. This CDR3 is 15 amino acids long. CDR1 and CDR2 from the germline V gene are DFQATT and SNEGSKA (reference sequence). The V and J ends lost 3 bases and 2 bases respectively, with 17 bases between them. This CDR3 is CSASYGSKTPYEQYF. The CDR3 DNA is TGCAGTGCTAGCTACGGCTCAAAAACCCCCTACGAGCAGTACTTC.

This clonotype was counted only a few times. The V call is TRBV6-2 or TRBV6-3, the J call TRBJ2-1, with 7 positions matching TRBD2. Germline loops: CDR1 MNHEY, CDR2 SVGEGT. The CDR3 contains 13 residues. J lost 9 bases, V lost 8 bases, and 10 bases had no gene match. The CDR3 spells CASFPVWGGEQFF. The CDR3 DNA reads TGTGCCAGCTTCCCAGTTTGGGGGGGTGAGCAGTTCTTC.

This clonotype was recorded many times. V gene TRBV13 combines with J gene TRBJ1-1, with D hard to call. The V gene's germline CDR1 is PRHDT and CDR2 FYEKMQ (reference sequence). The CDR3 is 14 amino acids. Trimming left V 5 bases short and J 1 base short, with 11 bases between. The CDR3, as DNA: TGTGCCAGCAGCCCCCCGACGAGGAACACTGAAGCTTTCTTT. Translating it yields CASSPPTRNTEAFF.

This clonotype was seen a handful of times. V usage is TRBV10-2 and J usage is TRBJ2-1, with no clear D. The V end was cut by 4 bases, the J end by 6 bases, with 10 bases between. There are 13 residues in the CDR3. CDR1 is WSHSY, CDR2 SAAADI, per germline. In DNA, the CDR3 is TGCGCCAGCAGTGGGACGGTAGTCAATGAGCAGTTCTTC. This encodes CASSGTVVNEQFF.

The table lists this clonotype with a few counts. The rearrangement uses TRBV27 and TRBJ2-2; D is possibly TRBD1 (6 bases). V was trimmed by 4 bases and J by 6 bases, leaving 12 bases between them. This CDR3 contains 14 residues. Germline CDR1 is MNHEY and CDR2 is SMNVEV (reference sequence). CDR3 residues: CASSSTQGPGELFF. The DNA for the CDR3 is TGTGCCAGCAGTTCAACACAGGGCCCCGGGGAGCTGTTTTTT.

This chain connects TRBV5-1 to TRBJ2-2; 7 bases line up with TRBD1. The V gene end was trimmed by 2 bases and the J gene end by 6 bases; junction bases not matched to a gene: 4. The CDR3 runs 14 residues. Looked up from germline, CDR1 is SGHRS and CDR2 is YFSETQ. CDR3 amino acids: CASSFSQGAGELFF. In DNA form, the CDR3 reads TGCGCCAGCAGCTTTTCGCAGGGGGCCGGGGAGCTGTTTTTT.

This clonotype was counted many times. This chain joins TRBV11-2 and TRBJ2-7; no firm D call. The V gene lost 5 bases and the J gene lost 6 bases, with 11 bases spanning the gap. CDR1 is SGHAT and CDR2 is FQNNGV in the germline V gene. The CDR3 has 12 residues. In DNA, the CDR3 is TGTGCCAGCAGCCCACGGTCGTCCGAGCAGTACTTC. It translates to CASSPRSSEQYF.